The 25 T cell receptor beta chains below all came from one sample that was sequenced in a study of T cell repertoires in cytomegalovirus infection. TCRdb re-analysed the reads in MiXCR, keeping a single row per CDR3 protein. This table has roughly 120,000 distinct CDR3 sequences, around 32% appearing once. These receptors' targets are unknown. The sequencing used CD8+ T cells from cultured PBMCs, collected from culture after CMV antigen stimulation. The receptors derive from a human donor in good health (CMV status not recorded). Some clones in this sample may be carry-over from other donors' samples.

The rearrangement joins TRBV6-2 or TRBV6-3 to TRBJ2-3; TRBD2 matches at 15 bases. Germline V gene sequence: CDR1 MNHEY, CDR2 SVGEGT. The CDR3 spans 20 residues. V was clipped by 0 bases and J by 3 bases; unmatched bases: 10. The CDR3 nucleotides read TGTGCCAGCAGTTACTCTAGGACTAGCGGGGGGGCATTACGGACAGATACGCAGTATTTT. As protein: CASSYSRTSGGALRTDTQYF.

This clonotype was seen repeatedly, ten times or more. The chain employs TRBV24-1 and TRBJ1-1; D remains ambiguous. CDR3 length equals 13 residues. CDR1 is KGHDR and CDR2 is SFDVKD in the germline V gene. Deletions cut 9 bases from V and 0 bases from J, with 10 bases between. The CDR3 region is CATDHTMNTEAFF. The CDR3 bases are TGTGCCACCGACCACACCATGAACACTGAAGCTTTCTTT.

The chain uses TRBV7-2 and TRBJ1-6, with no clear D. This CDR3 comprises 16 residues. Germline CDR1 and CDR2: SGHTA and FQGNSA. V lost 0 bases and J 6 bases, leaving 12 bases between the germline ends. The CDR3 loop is CASSLARARINSPLHF. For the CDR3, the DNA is TGTGCCAGCAGCTTAGCCCGGGCCCGCATTAATTCACCCCTCCACTTT.

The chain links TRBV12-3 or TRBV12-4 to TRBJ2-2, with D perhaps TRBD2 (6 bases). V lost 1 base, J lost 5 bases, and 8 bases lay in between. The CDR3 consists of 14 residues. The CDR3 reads CASSLGGETGELFF. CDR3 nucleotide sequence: TGTGCCAGCAGTTTAGGGGGGGAAACCGGGGAGCTGTTTTTT.

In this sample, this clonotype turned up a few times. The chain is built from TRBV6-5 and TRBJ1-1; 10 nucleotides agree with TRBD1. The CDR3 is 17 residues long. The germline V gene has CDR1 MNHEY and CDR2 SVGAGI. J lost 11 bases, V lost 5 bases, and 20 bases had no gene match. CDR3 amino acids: CASSTSGTGAVKARAFF. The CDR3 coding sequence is TGTGCCAGCAGTACATCCGGGACAGGGGCCGTTAAGGCCCGGGCTTTCTTT.

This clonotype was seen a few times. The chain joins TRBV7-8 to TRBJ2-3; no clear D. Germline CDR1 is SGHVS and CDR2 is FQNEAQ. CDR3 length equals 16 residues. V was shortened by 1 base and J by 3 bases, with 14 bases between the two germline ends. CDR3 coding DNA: TGTGCCAGCAGCTTAGTAGGATTGGTAGGGACAGATACGCAGTATTTT. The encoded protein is CASSLVGLVGTDTQYF. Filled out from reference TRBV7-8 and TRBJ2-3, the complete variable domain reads GAGVSQSPRYKVAKRGQDVALRCDPISGHVSLFWYQQALGQGPEFLTYFQNEAQLDKSGLPSDRFFAERPEGSVSTLKIQRTQQEDSAVYLCASSLVGLVGTDTQYFGPGTRLTVL.

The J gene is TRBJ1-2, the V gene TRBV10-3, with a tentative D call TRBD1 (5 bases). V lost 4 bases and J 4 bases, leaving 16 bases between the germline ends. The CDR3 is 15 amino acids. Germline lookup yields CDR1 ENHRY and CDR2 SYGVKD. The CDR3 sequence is CAISGGTDPAYGYTF. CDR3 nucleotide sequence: TGTGCCATCAGTGGGGGGACGGATCCCGCCTATGGCTACACCTTC.

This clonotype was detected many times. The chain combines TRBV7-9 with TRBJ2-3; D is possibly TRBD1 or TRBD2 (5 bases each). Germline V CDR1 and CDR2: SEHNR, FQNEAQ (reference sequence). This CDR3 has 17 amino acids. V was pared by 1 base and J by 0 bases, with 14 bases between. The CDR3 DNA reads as TGTGCCAGCAGCTTAGTAAAAGGGGACGCGAGCACAGATACGCAGTATTTT. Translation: CASSLVKGDASTDTQYF.

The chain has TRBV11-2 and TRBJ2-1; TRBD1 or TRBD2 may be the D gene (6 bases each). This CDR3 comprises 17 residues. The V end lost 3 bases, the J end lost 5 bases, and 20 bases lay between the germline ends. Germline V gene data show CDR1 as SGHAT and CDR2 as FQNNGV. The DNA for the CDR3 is TGTGCCAGCAGCTTTAAGACCGGGGGCGACCGGGACAATGAGCAGTTCTTC. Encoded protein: CASSFKTGGDRDNEQFF.

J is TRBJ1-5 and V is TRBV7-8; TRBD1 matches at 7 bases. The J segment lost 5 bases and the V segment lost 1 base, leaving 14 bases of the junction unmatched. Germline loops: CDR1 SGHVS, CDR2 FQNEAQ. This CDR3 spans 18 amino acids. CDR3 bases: TGTGCCAGCAGCTTAGATGGGGGGGACAGTGTAGTTGATCAGCCCCAGCATTTT. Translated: CASSLDGGDSVVDQPQHF.

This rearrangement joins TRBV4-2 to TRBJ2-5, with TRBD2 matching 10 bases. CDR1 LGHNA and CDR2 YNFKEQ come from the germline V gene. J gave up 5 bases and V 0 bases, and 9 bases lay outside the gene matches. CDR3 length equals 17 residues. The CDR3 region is CASSQEIGSGRWETQYF. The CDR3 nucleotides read TGTGCCAGCAGCCAAGAAATTGGTAGCGGGAGGTGGGAGACCCAGTACTTC.

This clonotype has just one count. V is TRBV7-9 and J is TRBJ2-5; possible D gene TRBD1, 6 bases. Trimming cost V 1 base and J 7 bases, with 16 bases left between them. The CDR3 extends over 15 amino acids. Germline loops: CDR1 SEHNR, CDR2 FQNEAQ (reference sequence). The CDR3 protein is CASSLETDPGVTQYF. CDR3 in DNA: TGTGCCAGCAGCTTAGAAACCGATCCAGGGGTGACCCAGTACTTC.

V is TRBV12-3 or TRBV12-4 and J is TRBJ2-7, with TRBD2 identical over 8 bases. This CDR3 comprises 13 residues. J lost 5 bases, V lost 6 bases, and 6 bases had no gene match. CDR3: CASSPSGSNEQYF. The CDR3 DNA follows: TGTGCCAGCAGCCCTAGCGGGTCGAACGAGCAGTACTTC.

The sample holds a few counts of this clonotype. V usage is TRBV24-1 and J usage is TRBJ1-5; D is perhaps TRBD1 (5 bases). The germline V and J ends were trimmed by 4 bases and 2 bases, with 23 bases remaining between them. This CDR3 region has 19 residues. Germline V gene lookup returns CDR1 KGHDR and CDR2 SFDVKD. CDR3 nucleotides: TGTGCCACCAGTGACCTGAGCGGACATCCGGCCCCAGGCAATCAGCCCCAGCATTTT. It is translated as CATSDLSGHPAPGNQPQHF.

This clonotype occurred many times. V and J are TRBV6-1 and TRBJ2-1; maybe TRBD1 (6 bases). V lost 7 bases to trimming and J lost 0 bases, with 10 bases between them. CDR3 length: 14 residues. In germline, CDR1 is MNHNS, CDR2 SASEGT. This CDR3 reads CASTQDSSYNEQFF. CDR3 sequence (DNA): TGTGCCAGCACCCAGGACAGCTCCTACAATGAGCAGTTCTTC.

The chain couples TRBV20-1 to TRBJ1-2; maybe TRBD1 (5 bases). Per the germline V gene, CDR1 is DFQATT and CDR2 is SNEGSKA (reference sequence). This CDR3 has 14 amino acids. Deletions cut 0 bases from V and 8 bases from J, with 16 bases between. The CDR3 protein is CSAREFAGKDGYTF. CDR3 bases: TGCAGTGCTAGAGAGTTCGCAGGGAAGGACGGCTACACCTTC.

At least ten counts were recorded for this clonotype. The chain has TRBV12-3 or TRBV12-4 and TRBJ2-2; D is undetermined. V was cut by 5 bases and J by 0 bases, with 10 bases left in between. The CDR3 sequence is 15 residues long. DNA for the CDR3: TGTGCCAGCAGTGTCGGAAGTACGAACACCGGGGAGCTGTTTTTT. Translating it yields CASSVGSTNTGELFF.

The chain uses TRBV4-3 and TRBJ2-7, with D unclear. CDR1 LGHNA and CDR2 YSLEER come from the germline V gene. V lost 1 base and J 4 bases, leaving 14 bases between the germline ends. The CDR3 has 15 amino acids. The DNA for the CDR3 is TGCGCCAGCAGCCAAGGCTCAGCCACTCTTTACGAGCAGTACTTC. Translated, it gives CASSQGSATLYEQYF.

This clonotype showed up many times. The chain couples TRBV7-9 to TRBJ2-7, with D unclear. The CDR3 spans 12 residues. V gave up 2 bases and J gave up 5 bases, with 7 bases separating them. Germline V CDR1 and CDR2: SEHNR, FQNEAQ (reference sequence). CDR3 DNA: TGTGCCAGCAGCTTACGGGTCGACGAGCAGTACTTC. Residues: CASSLRVDEQYF.

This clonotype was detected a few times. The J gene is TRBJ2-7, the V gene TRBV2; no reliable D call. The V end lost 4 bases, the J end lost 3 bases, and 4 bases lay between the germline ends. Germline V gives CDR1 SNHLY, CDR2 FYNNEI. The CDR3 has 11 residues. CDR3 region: CASSGFYEQYF. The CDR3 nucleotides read TGTGCCAGCAGTGGTTTCTACGAGCAGTACTTC.

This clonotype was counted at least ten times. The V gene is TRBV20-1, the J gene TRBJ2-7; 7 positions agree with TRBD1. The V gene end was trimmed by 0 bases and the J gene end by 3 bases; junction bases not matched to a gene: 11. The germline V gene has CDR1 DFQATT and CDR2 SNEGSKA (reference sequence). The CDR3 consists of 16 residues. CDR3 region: CSARDSGQADFYEQYF. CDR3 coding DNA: TGCAGTGCTAGAGATTCTGGACAGGCCGATTTCTACGAGCAGTACTTC.

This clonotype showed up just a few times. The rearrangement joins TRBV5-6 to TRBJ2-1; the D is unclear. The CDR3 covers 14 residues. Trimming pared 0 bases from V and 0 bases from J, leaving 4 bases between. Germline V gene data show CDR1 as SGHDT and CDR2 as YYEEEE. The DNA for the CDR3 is TGTGCCAGCAGCTTGGGCAGCTCCTACAATGAGCAGTTCTTC. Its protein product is CASSLGSSYNEQFF.

The CDR3 protein is CSAVPGLGSYNEQFF. CDR3 sequence (DNA): TGCAGTGCGGTACCCGGACTAGGCTCCTACAATGAGCAGTTCTTC. The rearrangement uses TRBV20-1 and TRBJ2-1; 7 bases align to TRBD2. The CDR3 is made up of 15 amino acids. The V and J ends lost 6 bases and 0 bases, in that order; junction bases with no gene match: 8. Per the germline V gene, CDR1 is DFQATT and CDR2 is SNEGSKA (reference sequence).

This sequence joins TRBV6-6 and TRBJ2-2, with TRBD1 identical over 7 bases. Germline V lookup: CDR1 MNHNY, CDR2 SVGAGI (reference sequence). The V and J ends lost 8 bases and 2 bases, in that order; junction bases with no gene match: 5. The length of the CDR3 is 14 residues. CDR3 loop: CASRGQANTGELFF. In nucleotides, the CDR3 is TGTGCCAGCCGTGGACAGGCCAACACCGGGGAGCTGTTTTTT.

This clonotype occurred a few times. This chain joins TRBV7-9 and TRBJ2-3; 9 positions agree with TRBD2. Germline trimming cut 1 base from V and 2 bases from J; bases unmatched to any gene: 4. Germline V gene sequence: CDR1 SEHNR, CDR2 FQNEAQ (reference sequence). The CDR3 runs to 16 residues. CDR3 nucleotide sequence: TGTGCCAGCAGCTTAGTTTGGACTAGCGTCACAGATACGCAGTATTTT. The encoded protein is CASSLVWTSVTDTQYF.